Each of the 5 T cell receptor beta chains below was sequenced from the same sample in a study of blood T cell repertoires in COVID-19. Sequenced by immunoSEQ multiplex PCR; TCRdb stores in-frame clones only, minus some. There are some 90,000 clones in the sample; about 89% occur only once, and 3% to 4.5% lies in the top ten. Material: peripheral blood. The receptors originated from a woman in her 50s in a cohort sampled during active COVID-19.

The rearrangement uses TRBV13 and TRBJ2-1; D is unresolved. CDR1 and CDR2 (germline): PRHDT, FYEKMQ (reference sequence). V was shortened by 5 bases and J by 11 bases, with 13 bases between the two germline ends. The CDR3 spans 12 residues. The CDR3: CASSARLPQQFF. CDR3 coding DNA: TGTGCCAGCAGCGCAAGACTGCCCCAGCAGTTCTTC.

This sequence joins TRBV10-1 and TRBJ2-3; 11 nucleotides match TRBD1. The CDR3 has 16 amino acids. CDR1 WNHNN and CDR2 SYGVQD come from the germline V gene (reference sequence). V shed 5 bases, J shed 4 bases, and the junction held 8 bases outside the gene matches. CDR3 region: CASSRTGGAWADTQYF. The CDR3 region has the DNA TGCGCCAGCAGTAGGACAGGGGGCGCTTGGGCAGATACGCAGTATTTT.

This clone was found a few times. At one of its ends the junction is not consistent with the germline gene, which may arise from a read error. The V and J genes are TRBV2 and TRBJ1-4, with D unclear. Germline V CDR1 and CDR2: SNHLY, FYNNEI. The CDR3 has 14 amino acids. CDR3 sequence reads: CASTEGRYNEKLFF. CDR3 nucleotide sequence: TGTGCCAGCACTGAAGGGCGGTATAATGAAAAACTGTTTTTT. Full variable domain (remainder filled in from reference TRBV2 and TRBJ1-4): EPEVTQTPSHQVTQMGQEVILRCVPISNHLYFYWYRQILGQKVEFLVSFYNNEISEKSEIFDDQFSVERPDGSNFTLKIRSTKLEDSAMYFCASTEGRYNEKLFFGSGTQLSVL.

This chain connects TRBV6-5 to TRBJ1-1; no clear D. The germline CDR1 and CDR2 sequences are MNHEY and SVGAGI. CDR3 length equals 11 residues. The CDR3 sequence: CASSMNTEAFF. The CDR3 region has the DNA TGTGCAAGCTCCATGAACACTGAAGCTTTCTTT.

The V call is TRBV28, the J call TRBJ2-5; 8 bases map to TRBD1. The CDR3 covers 15 residues. Trimming took 2 bases from V and 2 from J; bases not matched to a gene: 4. Germline V lookup: CDR1 MDHEN, CDR2 SYDVKM. The CDR3 spells CASSLPGTGQETQYF. For the CDR3, the DNA is TGTGCCAGCAGTTTACCCGGGACAGGACAAGAGACCCAGTACTTC.